Listed here are 2 T cell receptor beta chains from one sample, sequenced in a study of blood T cell repertoires in COVID-19. The data were produced by immunoSEQ multiplex PCR, yet TCRdb's version contains in-frame clones alone and is incomplete. The top ten hold 25% to 30% of the sample, which has around 170,000 clones, 88% seen once. Sequenced input: peripheral blood. The source of these receptors is a man aged 55 to 70 with acute or convalescent COVID-19.

The DNA of the CDR3 is TGTGCCAGCAGCCGGACAGCGCAAAACTATGGCTACACCTTC. The encoded protein is CASSRTAQNYGYTF. The chain has TRBV6-5 and TRBJ1-2, with a tentative D call TRBD1 (6 bases). V shed 6 bases and J shed 2 bases, with 13 bases lying between them. CDR3 length: 14 amino acids. From germline, CDR1 is MNHEY and CDR2 SVGAGI.

V and J are TRBV7-2 and TRBJ1-1; tentative D call: TRBD1 (5 bases). Looked up from germline, CDR1 is SGHTA and CDR2 is FQGNSA. The V gene lost 4 bases and the J gene lost 5 bases, with 14 bases spanning the gap. The length of the CDR3 is 14 residues. CDR3 amino acids: CASSSTGGVTEAFF. The CDR3 DNA reads TGTGCCAGCAGCTCCACCGGGGGGGTGACTGAAGCTTTCTTT.